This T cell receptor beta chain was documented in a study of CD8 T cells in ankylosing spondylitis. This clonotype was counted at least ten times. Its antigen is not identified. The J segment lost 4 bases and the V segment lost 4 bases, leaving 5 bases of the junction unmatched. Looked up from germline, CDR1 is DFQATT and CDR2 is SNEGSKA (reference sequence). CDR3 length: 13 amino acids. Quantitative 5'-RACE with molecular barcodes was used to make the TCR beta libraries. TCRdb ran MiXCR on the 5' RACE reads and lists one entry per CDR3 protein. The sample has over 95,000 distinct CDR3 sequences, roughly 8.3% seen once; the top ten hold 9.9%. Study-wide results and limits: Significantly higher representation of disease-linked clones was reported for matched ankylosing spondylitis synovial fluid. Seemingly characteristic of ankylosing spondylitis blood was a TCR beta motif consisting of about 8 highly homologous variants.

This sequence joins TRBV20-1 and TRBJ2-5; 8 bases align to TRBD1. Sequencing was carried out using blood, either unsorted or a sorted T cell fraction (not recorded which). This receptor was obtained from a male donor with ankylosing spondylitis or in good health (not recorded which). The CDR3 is CSATRTGRETQYF. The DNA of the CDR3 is TGCAGTGCTACCCGGACAGGGAGAGAGACCCAGTACTTC.